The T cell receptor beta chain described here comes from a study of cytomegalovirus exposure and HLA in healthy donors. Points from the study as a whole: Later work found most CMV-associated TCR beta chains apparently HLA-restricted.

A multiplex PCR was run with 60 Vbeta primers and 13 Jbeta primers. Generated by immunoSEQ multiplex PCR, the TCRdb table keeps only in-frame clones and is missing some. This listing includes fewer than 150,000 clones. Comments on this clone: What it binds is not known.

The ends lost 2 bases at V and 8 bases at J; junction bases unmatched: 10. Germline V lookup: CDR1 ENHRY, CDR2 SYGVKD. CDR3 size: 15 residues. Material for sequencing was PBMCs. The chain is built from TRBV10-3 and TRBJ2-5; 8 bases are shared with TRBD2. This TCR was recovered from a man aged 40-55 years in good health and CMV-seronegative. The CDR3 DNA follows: TGTGCCATCAGTGAGACTAGCGGTTCGATCGGTACCCAGTACTTC. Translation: CAISETSGSIGTQYF.